This T cell receptor (beta chain) derives from a study of cytomegalovirus exposure and HLA in healthy donors. Overall study results and limits: TCR sequences were mostly rare, though some public TCRs occurred in many donors.

This clone was counted a single time. Its antigen is unidentified. Germline CDR1 reads PRHDT; CDR2 reads FYEKMQ (reference sequence). The length of the CDR3 is 14 residues. V lost 0 bases to trimming and J lost 1 base, with 6 bases between them. Some clones are missing from TCRdb's copy, which holds only in-frame ones; the method was immunoSEQ multiplex PCR. Found here are roughly 200,000 clones, around nine tenths of them singletons; the top ten hold 7.2%. Sequenced sample: PBMCs. The rearrangement joins TRBV13 to TRBJ2-5; D gene uncertain. This TCR was sampled from a young man in good health and CMV-seropositive. The DNA for the CDR3 is TGTGCCAGCAGCTTAGGTTTAGCCCAAGAGACCCAGTACTTC. Translated: CASSLGLAQETQYF.